Shown below are 6 T cell receptor beta chains from a single sample sequenced in a study of regulatory dendritic cells for organ transplantation. Assay used: immunoSEQ multiplex PCR; TCRdb lists only in-frame clones, some missing. This sample has roughly 9,300 clones, with about three fifths found just once. These receptors have no identified antigens. Sorted subsets were CFSE-labeled and cultured roughly five days with allogeneic dendritic cells. Material for sequencing was naive CD4+ T cells from blood cultured with dendritic cells. Subset noted: CD45RA+ naive T cells. These receptors were collected from a human donor in good health.

This rearrangement joins TRBV5-4 to TRBJ2-3, with no clear D. This CDR3 region has 16 residues. Trimming left V 0 bases short and J 5 bases short, with 16 bases between. Per the germline V gene, CDR1 is SGHNT and CDR2 is YYREEE (reference sequence). The CDR3 loop reads CASSLALSSRKDTQYF. CDR3 bases: TGTGCCAGCAGCTTGGCTTTAAGTTCGAGAAAAGATACGCAGTATTTT.

The rearrangement links TRBV6-5 to TRBJ2-7; no firm D call. V was cut by 5 bases and J by 9 bases, with 14 bases left in between. Looked up from germline, CDR1 is MNHEY and CDR2 is SVGAGI. The CDR3 consists of 12 residues. CDR3 residues: CASSEDTQWQYF. As DNA, the CDR3 is TGTGCCAGCAGTGAAGACACTCAGTGGCAGTACTTC.

V and J are TRBV5-1 and TRBJ2-5; 8 bases fit TRBD1. This CDR3 has 15 residues. Germline V gene data show CDR1 as SGHRS and CDR2 as YFSETQ. J gave up 2 bases and V 4 bases, and 7 bases lay outside the gene matches. The CDR3 DNA is TGCGCCAGCAGCACCCAGGGACAGGTGCAAGAGACCCAGTACTTC. Protein: CASSTQGQVQETQYF.

The CDR3 protein is CASIRLIMGARETQYF. In nucleotides, the CDR3 is TGTGCCAGCATCCGATTAATAATGGGGGCCCGAGAGACCCAGTACTTC. The chain combines TRBV2 with TRBJ2-5; the D gene is possibly TRBD1 (6 bases). Trimming pared 7 bases from V and 4 bases from J, leaving 22 bases between. The CDR3 runs 16 residues. Germline loops: CDR1 SNHLY, CDR2 FYNNEI.

V and J are TRBV5-1 and TRBJ2-5; D is possibly TRBD2 (6 bases). V was pared by 0 bases and J by 3 bases, with 12 bases between. Germline lookup yields CDR1 SGHRS and CDR2 YFSETQ. The CDR3 is 15 residues long. CDR3 loop: CASSLAGVAEETQYF. In DNA, the CDR3 is TGCGCCAGCAGCTTGGCCGGGGTAGCGGAAGAGACCCAGTACTTC.

The chain links TRBV6-1 to TRBJ1-1; D is undetermined. Trimming cost V 6 bases and J 1 base, with 9 bases left between them. Germline V lookup: CDR1 MNHNS, CDR2 SASEGT. The CDR3 totals 13 residues. The CDR3 spells CASRSTQNTEAFF. DNA for the CDR3: TGTGCCAGCAGATCAACACAGAACACTGAAGCTTTCTTT.